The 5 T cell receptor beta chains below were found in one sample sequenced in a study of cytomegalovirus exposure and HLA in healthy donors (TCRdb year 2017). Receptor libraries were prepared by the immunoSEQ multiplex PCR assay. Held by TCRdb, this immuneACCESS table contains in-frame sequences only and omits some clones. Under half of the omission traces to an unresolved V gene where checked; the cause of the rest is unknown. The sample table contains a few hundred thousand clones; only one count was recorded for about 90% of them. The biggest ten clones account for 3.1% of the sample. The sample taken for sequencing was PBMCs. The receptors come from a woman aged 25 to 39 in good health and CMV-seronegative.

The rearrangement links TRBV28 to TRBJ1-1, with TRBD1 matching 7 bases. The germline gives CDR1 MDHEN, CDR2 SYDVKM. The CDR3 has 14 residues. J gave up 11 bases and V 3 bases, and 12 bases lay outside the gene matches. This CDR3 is CASSFRTGSLGAFF. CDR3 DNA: TGTGCCAGCAGTTTTCGGACAGGTTCATTAGGGGCTTTCTTT.

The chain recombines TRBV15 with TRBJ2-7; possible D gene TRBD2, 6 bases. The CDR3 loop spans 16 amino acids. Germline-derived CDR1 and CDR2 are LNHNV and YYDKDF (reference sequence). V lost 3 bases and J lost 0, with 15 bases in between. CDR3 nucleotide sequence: TGTGCCACCAGCAGGGGGGAGGTCTGGGACTCCTACGAGCAGTACTTC. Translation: CATSRGEVWDSYEQYF.

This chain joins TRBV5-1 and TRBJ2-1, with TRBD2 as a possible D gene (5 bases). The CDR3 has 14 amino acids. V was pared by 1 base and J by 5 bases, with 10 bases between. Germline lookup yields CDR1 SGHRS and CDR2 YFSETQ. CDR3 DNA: TGCGCCAGCAGCTTGAGAAGCGGAAACAATGAGCAGTTCTTC. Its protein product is CASSLRSGNNEQFF.

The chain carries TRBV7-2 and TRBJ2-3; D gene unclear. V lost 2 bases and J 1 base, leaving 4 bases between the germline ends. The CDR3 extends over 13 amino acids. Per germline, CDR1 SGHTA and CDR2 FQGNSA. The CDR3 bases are TGTGCCAGCAGCTTAATGGGCACAGATACGCAGTATTTT. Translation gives CASSLMGTDTQYF.

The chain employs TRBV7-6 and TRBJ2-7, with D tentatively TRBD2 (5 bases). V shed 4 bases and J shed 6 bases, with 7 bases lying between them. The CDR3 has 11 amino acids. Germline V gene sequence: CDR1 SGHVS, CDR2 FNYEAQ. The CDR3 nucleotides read TGTGCCAGCAGCTCTGGGAGCGAGCAGTACTTC. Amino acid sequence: CASSSGSEQYF.